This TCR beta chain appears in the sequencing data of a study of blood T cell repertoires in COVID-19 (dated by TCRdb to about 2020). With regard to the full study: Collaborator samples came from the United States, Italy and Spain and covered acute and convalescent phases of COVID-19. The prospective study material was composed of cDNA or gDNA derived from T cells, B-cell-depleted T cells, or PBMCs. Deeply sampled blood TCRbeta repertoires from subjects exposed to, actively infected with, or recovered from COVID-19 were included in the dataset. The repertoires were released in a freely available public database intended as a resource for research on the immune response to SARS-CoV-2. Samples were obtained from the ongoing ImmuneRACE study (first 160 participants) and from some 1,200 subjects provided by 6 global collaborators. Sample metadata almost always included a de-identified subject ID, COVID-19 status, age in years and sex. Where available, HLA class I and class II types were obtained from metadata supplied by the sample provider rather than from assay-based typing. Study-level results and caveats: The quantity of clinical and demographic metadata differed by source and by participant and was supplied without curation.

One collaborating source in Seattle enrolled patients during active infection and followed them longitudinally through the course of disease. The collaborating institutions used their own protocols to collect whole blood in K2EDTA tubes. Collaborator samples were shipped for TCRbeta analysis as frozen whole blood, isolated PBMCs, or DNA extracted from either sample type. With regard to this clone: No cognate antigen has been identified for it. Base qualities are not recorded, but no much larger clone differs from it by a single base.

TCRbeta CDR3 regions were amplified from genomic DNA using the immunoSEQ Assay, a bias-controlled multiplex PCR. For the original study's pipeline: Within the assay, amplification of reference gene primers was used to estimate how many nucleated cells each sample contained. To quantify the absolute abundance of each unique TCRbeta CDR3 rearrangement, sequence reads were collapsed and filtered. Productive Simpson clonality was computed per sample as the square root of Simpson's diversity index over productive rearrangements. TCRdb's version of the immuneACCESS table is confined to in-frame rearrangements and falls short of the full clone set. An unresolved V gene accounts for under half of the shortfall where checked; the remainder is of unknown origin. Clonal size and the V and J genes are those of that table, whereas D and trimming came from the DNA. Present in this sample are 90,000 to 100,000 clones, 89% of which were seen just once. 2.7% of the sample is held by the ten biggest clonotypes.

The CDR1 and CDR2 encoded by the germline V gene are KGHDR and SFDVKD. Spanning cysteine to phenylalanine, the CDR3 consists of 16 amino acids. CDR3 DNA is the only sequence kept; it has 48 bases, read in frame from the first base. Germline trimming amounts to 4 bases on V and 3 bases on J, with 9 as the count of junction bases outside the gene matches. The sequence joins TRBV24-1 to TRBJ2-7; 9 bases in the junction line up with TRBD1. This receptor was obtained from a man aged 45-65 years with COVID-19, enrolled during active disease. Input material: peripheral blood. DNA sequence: TGTGCCACCAGTGACCGCACCGGGACAGGGAGCTACGAGCAGTACTTC. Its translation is CATSDRTGTGSYEQYF.